Listed below are T cell receptor beta chains from one sample, sequenced in a study of T cells in localized non-small cell lung cancer. Libraries were prepared by immunoSEQ multiplex PCR; TCRdb keeps only in-frame clonotypes and omits some of them. The sample records approximately 57,000 clones, 86% being singletons. Here the sequenced sample was peripheral blood, taken before any cancer treatment. The receptors shown here come from a woman aged 40-69 years with stage I lung adenocarcinoma. Both conserved end residues are part of each CDR3. A D gene is named only where the DNA matches it firmly. The size entry is marked missing in some rows and otherwise reads once, few, many or a size class.

V,J,length,size,D,CDR3,DNA
TRBV6-1,TRBJ1-1,15,.,.,CASSEWQGMNTEAFF,TGTGCCAGCAGTGAATGGCAGGGAATGAACACTGAAGCTTTCTTT
TRBV6-6,TRBJ1-3,11,.,.,CASSSRNTIYF,TGTGCCAGCAGTTCCAGGAACACCATATATTTT
TRBV7-2,TRBJ2-1,13,few,TRBD2,CASSPGLVGEQFF,TGTGCCAGCAGCCCGGGACTAGTCGGTGAGCAGTTCTTC
TRBV30,TRBJ1-3,13,.,.,CAWRPGGGNTIYF,TGTGCCTGGCGGCCGGGAGGTGGAAACACCATATATTTT
TRBV19,TRBJ2-3,15,few,.,CASSIKEGARDTQYF,TGTGCCAGTAGTATAAAGGAGGGGGCCCGGGATACGCAGTATTTT
TRBV2,TRBJ1-4,15,.,.,CASSNSRRINEKLFF,TGTGCCAGCAGTAACTCCAGGAGGATTAATGAAAAACTGTTTTTT
TRBV6-6,TRBJ2-7,11,.,.,CASTMGDTRSF,TGTGCCAGCACCATGGGGGACACCCGGTCGTTC
TRBV7-8,TRBJ2-7,14,.,TRBD2,CASSLTSGDYEQYF,TGTGCCAGCAGCCTCACTAGCGGGGACTACGAGCAGTACTTC
TRBV5-4,TRBJ2-1,15,.,.,CASSLPPPRDNEQFF,TGTGCCAGCAGCTTGCCCCCACCACGGGACAATGAGCAGTTCTTC
TRBV10-1,TRBJ2-3,16,.,TRBD2,CASSESLAGGSDTQYF,TGCGCCAGCAGTGAGTCGCTAGCGGGGGGATCAGATACGCAGTATTTT
TRBV5-4,TRBJ2-7,15,.,.,CASSRFQDGSYEQYF,TGTGCCAGCAGCCGTTTCCAGGACGGCTCCTACGAGCAGTACTTC
TRBV9,TRBJ2-5,15,.,.,CASSETGDLGGTQYF,TGTGCCAGCAGCGAAACAGGGGATTTGGGGGGGACCCAGTACTTC
TRBV30,TRBJ1-6,15,.,.,CAWSALQGNNSPLHF,TGTGCCTGGAGTGCCCTGCAGGGGAATAATTCACCCCTCCACTTT
TRBV5-1,TRBJ1-2,13,.,.,CASSPDSPYGYTF,TGCGCCAGCAGCCCGGACAGCCCCTATGGCTACACCTTC
TRBV5-6,TRBJ2-3,17,.,TRBD2,CASSLAGGAGLTDTQYF,TGTGCCAGCAGCTTGGCCGGGGGGGCTGGACTCACAGATACGCAGTATTTT
TRBV13,TRBJ1-3,15,.,.,CASSSVAWGGNTIYF,TGTGCCAGCAGCTCCGTCGCGTGGGGAGGAAACACCATATATTTT
TRBV28,TRBJ2-5,16,.,.,CASSFWLRDRGETQYF,TGTGCCAGCAGTTTCTGGCTCCGGGATCGAGGAGAGACCCAGTACTTC
TRBV5-1,TRBJ2-5,15,.,TRBD2,CASSLKGGWQETQYF,TGCGCCAGCAGCTTGAAGGGAGGGTGGCAAGAGACCCAGTACTTC
TRBV29-1,TRBJ1-5,10,.,.,CSVGVQPQHF,TGCAGCGTTGGGGTTCAGCCCCAGCATTTT
TRBV28,TRBJ2-4,15,.,TRBD1,CASSGQGLPKNIQYF,TGTGCCAGCAGTGGACAGGGGTTACCCAAAAACATTCAGTACTTC
TRBV5-4,TRBJ2-1,15,.,TRBD2,CASTNHSGGYNEQFF,TGTGCCAGCACCAATCATAGCGGGGGGTACAATGAGCAGTTCTTC
TRBV11-2,TRBJ1-1,15,.,TRBD1,CASSSQGAQYTEAFF,TGTGCCAGCAGCTCCCAGGGGGCGCAGTACACTGAAGCTTTCTTT
TRBV5-6,TRBJ1-1,15,.,.,CASSLGAGGRTEAFF,TGTGCCAGCAGCTTGGGAGCAGGCGGTAGGACTGAAGCTTTCTTT
TRBV9,TRBJ2-3,15,.,TRBD2,CASSGSGANTDTQYF,TGTGCCAGCAGCGGGAGCGGGGCGAACACAGATACGCAGTATTTT